This T cell receptor beta chain comes out of a study of blood T cell repertoires in COVID-19. At the level of the study: Researchers got acute and convalescent COVID-19 samples from the United States, Italy and Spain.

V lost 1 base, J lost 5 bases, and 5 bases lay in between. The CDR3 has 13 amino acids. Germline assignment: CDR1 KGHSH and CDR2 LQKENI. This clone was seen repeatedly, ten times or more. Repertoires were generated with immunoSEQ multiplex PCR, while TCRdb's copy carries only in-frame clones and drops some. The sample consists of approximately 150,000 clones, roughly 80% of them appearing once. This chain joins TRBV18 and TRBJ1-4; D not resolved. The receptor was derived from a man between 65 and 85 years old who had recovered from COVID-19. The sample comprised peripheral blood. DNA of the CDR3: TGTGCCAGCTCACCACGAGTGAATGAAAAACTGTTTTTT. Translating gives CASSPRVNEKLFF. The full variable domain, with the rest looked up from reference TRBV18 and TRBJ1-4, is NAGVMQNPRHLVRRRGQEARLRCSPMKGHSHVYWYRQLPEEGLKFMVYLQKENIIDESGMPKERFSAEFPKEGPSILRIQQVVRGDSAAYFCASSPRVNEKLFFGSGTQLSVL.